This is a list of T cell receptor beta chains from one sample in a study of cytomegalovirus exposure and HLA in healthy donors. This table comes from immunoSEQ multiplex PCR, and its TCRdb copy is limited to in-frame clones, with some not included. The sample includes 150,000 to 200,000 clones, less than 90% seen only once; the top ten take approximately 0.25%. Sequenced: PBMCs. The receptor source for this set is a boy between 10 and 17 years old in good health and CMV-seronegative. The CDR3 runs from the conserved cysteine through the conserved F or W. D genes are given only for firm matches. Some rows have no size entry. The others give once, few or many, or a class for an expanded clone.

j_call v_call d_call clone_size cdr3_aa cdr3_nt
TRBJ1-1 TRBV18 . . CASSPAQIPNTEAFF TGTGCCAGCTCACCGGCACAGATCCCAAACACTGAAGCTTTCTTT
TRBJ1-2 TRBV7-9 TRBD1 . CSSLTRGTGDGRYGYTF TGTTCCAGCTTAACCAGGGGGACAGGGGACGGGCGCTATGGCTACACCTTC
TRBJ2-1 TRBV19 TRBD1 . CASTRSNRGFRSSYNEQFF TGTGCCAGTACTCGCTCTAACAGGGGATTCAGAAGCTCCTACAATGAGCAGTTCTTC
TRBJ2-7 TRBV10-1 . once CASSEFDTSSTYEQYF TGCGCCAGCAGTGAGTTTGACACCTCGTCGACCTACGAGCAGTACTTC
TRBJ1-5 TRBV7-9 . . CASSSGGNQPQHF TGTGCCAGTTCCTCAGGGGGCAATCAGCCCCAGCATTTT
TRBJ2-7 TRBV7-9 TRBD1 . CASSSPSRGHEQYF TGTGCCAGCAGCTCGCCCTCGAGGGGGCACGAGCAGTACTTC
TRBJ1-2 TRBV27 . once CASSFAGGGGYTF TGTGCCAGCAGTTTCGCGGGAGGGGGGGGCTACACCTTC
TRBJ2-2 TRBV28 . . CASRTRTTRGELFF TGTGCCAGCAGAACCCGGACAACAAGGGGGGAGCTGTTTTTT
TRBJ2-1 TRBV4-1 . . CASSQVLGSSYNEQFF TGCGCCAGCAGCCAAGTTTTAGGGAGCTCCTACAATGAGCAGTTCTTC
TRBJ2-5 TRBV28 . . CASSSLNGGGTQYF TGTGCCAGCAGTTCTCTAAACGGAGGCGGGACCCAGTACTTC
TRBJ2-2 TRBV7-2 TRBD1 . CASSQGTGRPRELFF TGTGCCAGCAGCCAGGGGACAGGGAGGCCCAGGGAGCTGTTTTTT
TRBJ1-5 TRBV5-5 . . CASSSRGLAGNQPQHF TGTGCCAGCAGCAGCAGGGGCCTAGCTGGCAATCAGCCCCAGCATTTT
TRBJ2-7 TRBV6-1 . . CASSNLGSYEQYF TGTGCCAGCAGTAACCTAGGCTCCTACGAGCAGTACTTC
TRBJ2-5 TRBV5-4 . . CASSDRHHQETQYF TGTGCCAGCAGCGACCGACATCATCAAGAGACCCAGTACTTC
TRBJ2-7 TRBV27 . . CASSSWRGQYF TGTGCCAGCAGCTCATGGAGGGGGCAGTACTTC
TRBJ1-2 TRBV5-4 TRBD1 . CASSPEEDRVESGYTF TGTGCCAGCAGCCCGGAGGAAGACAGGGTAGAGAGTGGCTACACCTTC
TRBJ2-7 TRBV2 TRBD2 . CATPGGSGDEQYF TGTGCCACCCCCGGGGGTAGCGGGGACGAGCAGTACTTC
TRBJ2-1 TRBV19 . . CASSIEGVGGRYNEQFF TGTGCCAGTAGTATAGAGGGGGTCGGGGGGCGGTACAATGAGCAGTTCTTC
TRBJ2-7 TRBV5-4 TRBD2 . CASSLSGTSEQYF TGTGCCAGCAGCCTATCCGGGACTAGCGAGCAGTACTTC
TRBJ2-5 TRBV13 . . CASSSTEETQYF TGTGCCAGCAGCTCGACTGAAGAGACCCAGTACTTC
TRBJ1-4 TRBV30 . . CAWSVGVREGEKLFF TGTGCCTGGAGTGTAGGCGTCAGGGAAGGCGAAAAACTGTTTTTT
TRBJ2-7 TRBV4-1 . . CASSHPRQLNSYEQYF TGCGCCAGCAGCCACCCGAGACAGCTCAACTCCTACGAGCAGTACTTC
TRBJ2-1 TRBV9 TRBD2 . CASSAREGPMEQFF TGTGCCAGCAGCGCCCGGGAGGGGCCCATGGAGCAGTTCTTC
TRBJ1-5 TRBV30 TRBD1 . CAWSVGTGGYQPQHF TGTGCCTGGAGTGTCGGGACAGGGGGGTATCAGCCCCAGCATTTT
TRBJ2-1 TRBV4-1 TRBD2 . CASSQDTTSDEQFF TGCGCCAGCAGCCAGGACACGACTAGCGATGAGCAGTTCTTC
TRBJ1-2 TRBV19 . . CASSLAFPEQTSDGYTF TGTGCCAGTAGTTTAGCCTTTCCTGAACAAACGAGCGATGGCTACACCTTC
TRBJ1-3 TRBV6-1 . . CASIVAGNTIYF TGTGCCAGCATTGTGGCCGGAAACACCATATATTTT
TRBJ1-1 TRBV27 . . CASSSYRDMNTEAFF TGTGCCAGCAGTTCCTACAGGGACATGAACACTGAAGCTTTCTTT
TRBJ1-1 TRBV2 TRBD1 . CASSVATGASNLAFF TGTGCCAGCAGCGTTGCGACAGGGGCCTCTAATCTAGCTTTCTTT
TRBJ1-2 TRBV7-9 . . CASSFGTGSSFYGYTF TGTGCCAGCAGCTTTGGAACAGGGAGCAGTTTTTATGGCTACACCTTC
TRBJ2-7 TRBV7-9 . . CASSPGTYEQYF TGTGCCAGCAGCCCAGGGACCTACGAGCAGTACTTC
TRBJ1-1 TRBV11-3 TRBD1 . CASARTGGTEAFF TGTGCCAGCGCCCGTACAGGGGGCACTGAAGCTTTCTTT
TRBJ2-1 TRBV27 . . CASSHSAGSYNEQFF TGTGCCAGCAGCCATTCCGCGGGGTCCTACAATGAGCAGTTCTTC
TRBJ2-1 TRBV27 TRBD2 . CASSLSAGVEQFF TGTGCCAGCAGTTTATCGGCGGGAGTGGAGCAGTTCTTC
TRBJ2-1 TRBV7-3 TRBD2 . CASSLSRPSGRILNEQFF TGTGCCAGCAGCTTAAGTAGGCCTAGCGGGAGAATCTTGAATGAGCAGTTCTTC
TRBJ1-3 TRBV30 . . CAWSVGRGASGNTIYF TGTGCCTGGAGTGTAGGTAGGGGCGCGTCTGGAAACACCATATATTTT
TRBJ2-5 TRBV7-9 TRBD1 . CAVRTGREQETQYF TGTGCTGTCCGGACAGGGCGGGAACAAGAGACCCAGTACTTC
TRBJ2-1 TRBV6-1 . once CASSHLHSDNEQFF TGTGCCAGCAGTCACCTCCACTCTGACAATGAGCAGTTCTTC
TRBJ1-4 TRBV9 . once CASSVGENRGGNEKLFF TGTGCCAGCAGCGTAGGCGAAAACCGTGGAGGGAATGAAAAACTGTTTTTT
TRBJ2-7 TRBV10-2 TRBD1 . CASRGADRGVFGEQYF TGCGCCAGCAGGGGGGCGGACAGGGGGGTTTTCGGAGAGCAGTACTTC
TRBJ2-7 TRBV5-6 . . CASSTHYRIHYEQYF TGTGCCAGCAGCACCCACTACAGGATTCACTACGAGCAGTACTTC
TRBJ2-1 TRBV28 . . CASSLSAGPGWNEQFF TGTGCCAGCAGTTTGTCGGCGGGACCGGGGTGGAATGAGCAGTTCTTC
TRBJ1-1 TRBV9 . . CASSVEQETRNTEAFF TGTGCCAGCAGCGTAGAGCAGGAAACCCGAAACACTGAAGCTTTCTTT
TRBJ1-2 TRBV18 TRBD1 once CASSPTGTGAADNYGYTF TGTGCCAGCTCACCTACCGGGACAGGGGCCGCAGACAACTATGGCTACACCTTC